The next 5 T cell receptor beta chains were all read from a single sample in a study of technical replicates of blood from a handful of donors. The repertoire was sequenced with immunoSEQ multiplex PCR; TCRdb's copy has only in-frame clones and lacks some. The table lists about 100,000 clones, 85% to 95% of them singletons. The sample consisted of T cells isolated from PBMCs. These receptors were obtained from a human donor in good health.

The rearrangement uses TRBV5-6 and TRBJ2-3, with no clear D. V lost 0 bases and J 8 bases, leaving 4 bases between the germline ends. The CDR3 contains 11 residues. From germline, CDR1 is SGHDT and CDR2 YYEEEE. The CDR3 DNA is TGTGCCAGCAGCTTGGACAGTACGCAGTATTTT. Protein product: CASSLDSTQYF.

This CDR3 reads CASSYSTGELFF. In DNA, the CDR3 is TGTGCCAGCAGTTATTCGACCGGGGAGCTGTTTTTT. The chain joins TRBV6-5 to TRBJ2-2; D remains unclear. The germline V gene encodes CDR1 MNHEY and CDR2 SVGAGI. V was pared by 3 bases and J by 5 bases, with 4 bases between. The CDR3 runs 12 residues.

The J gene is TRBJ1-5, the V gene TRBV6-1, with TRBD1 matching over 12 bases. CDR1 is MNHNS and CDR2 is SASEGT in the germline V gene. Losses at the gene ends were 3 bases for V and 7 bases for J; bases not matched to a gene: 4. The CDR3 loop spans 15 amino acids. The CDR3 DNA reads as TGTGCCAGCAGTGATGGGACAGGGGGCCGGCAGCCCCAGCATTTT. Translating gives CASSDGTGGRQPQHF.

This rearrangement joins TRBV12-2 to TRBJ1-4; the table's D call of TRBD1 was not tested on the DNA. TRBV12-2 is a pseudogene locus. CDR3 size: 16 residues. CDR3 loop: CASLAGTVATNEKLFF. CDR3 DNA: TGTGCAAGTCTCGCGGGGACAGTTGCAACTAATGAAAAACTGTTTTTT.

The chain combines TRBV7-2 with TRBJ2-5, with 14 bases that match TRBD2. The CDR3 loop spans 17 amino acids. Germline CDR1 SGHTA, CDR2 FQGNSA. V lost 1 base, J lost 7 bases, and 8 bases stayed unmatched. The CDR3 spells CASSLGGLAGDLWTQYF. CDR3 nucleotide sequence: TGTGCCAGCAGCTTAGGGGGACTAGCGGGGGATTTATGGACCCAGTACTTC. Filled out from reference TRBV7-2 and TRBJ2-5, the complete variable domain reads GAGVSQSPSNKVTEKGKDVELRCDPISGHTALYWYRQSLGQGLEFLIYFQGNSAPDKSGLPSDRFSAERTGGSVSTLTIQRTQQEDSAVYLCASSLGGLAGDLWTQYFGPGTRLLVL.